This T cell receptor (beta chain) was captured in a study of control samples from healthy donors and cancer patients. The method was immunoSEQ multiplex PCR; TCRdb's version includes in-frame clones alone and lacks a portion of them. The sample includes about 250,000 clones, approximately 80% of them seen just once. The CDR3 loop spans 16 amino acids. CDR1 and CDR2 from the germline V gene are SNHLY and FYNNEI. Trimming cost V 2 bases and J 4 bases; bases outside gene matches: 3. Sequencing was carried out using PBMCs. This chain uses TRBV2 with TRBJ1-6; TRBD1 agrees at 9 bases. This receptor was identified in a woman aged 60 to 75 with lung cancer. CDR3 bases: TGTGCCAGCAGTGAACGGACAGGGGCATATAATTCACCCCTCCACTTT. Amino acids: CASSERTGAYNSPLHF.